The rows below give T cell receptor beta chains drawn from one sample of a study of monozygotic twins with inflammatory bowel disease. TCRdb re-called the 5' RACE reads, yielding one record per CDR3 amino acid sequence without DNA. The table for this sample gives about 450,000 distinct CDR3 sequences. The sequenced material came from blood. These receptors were collected from a human donor with ulcerative colitis or Crohn's disease, or a healthy co-twin of an affected twin (not recorded which). CDR3s include the opening cysteine and the closing phenylalanine or tryptophan.

j_call	v_call	cdr3_aa
TRBJ1-3	TRBV3-1	CASTYGQGSGNTIYF
TRBJ2-1	TRBV12-3/TRBV12-4	CASRPGTISNEQFF
TRBJ2-1	TRBV29-1	CSAPRWASDYNEQFF
TRBJ1-1	TRBV6-5	CASSYGTEGTEAFF
TRBJ2-1	TRBV6-1	CASCPIGLTLGNEQFF
TRBJ2-2	TRBV5-1	CASSPVGGPGELFF
TRBJ2-3	TRBV20-1	CSAREVAGGTDTQYF
TRBJ2-7	TRBV3-1	CASSDEQGSYEQYF
TRBJ2-3	TRBV7-2	CASSQDSLAQYF
TRBJ2-6	TRBV11-3	CASSLRGDLSGANVLTF
TRBJ1-3	TRBV20-1	CSANHGGSNTIYF
TRBJ2-1	TRBV6-6	CASSYRQGAGEQFF
TRBJ2-1	TRBV27	CASSLFGRVLGEQFF
TRBJ2-3	TRBV7-3	CASSFLAGGTDTQYF
TRBJ1-1	TRBV6-6	CASSYTGKETEAFF
TRBJ1-5	TRBV5-1	CASSRDGSQPQHF
TRBJ2-5	TRBV7-9	CASSPLRSGGETQYF
TRBJ2-5	TRBV18	CASSWDTQETQYF
TRBJ1-1	TRBV29-1	CSVVDGGLNTEAFF
TRBJ2-5	TRBV24-1	CATSDLRLAAQYYIQETQYF
TRBJ1-1	TRBV20-1	CSAWGRYEAFF
TRBJ1-1	TRBV27	CASSSRTRANTEAFF
TRBJ2-7	TRBV20-1	CSARGTSGGYEQYF
TRBJ1-1	TRBV29-1	CSAKINPGAFF
TRBJ1-1	TRBV30	CAWSGGQGGQNTEAFF
TRBJ2-7	TRBV5-4	CASSQGQGLYEQYF
TRBJ2-2	TRBV6-5	CASSYGGQENTGELFF
TRBJ1-4	TRBV6-5	CASGGTLGEKLFF
TRBJ2-1	TRBV4-2	CASSQDPTSGRYNEQFF
TRBJ2-1	TRBV15	CATSRGENFNSRREQFF
TRBJ2-1	TRBV6-5	CASSYRTSGAKNEQFF
TRBJ2-7	TRBV20-1	CSAGGTSNSYEQYF
TRBJ2-1	TRBV6-2/TRBV6-3	CASSLAGGYYNEQFF
TRBJ1-1	TRBV4-2	CASSQTVRNTEAFF
TRBJ1-5	TRBV12-3/TRBV12-4	CASMRTGGGQPQHF
TRBJ1-4	TRBV7-9	CASSWGVNEKLFF
TRBJ1-2	TRBV6-6	CASEMGGNGYGYTF
TRBJ2-1	TRBV6-1	CASRTGTDRLYNEQFF
TRBJ2-5	TRBV20-1	CSASLIQETQYF
TRBJ1-1	TRBV5-1	CASSLVGQGSPNTEAFF
TRBJ1-2	TRBV29-1	CSVGDFSYGYTF
TRBJ1-6	TRBV20-1	CSARDRGLGSPLHF